What follows are 10 T cell receptor beta chains derived from one specimen sequenced in a study of persistence of HIV-infected CD4 T cells. The immunoSEQ assay was version 4, run in survey mode. Profiled with immunoSEQ multiplex PCR; TCRdb holds only in-frame clones, not every one. The data hold around 35,000 clones, with about nine tenths observed a single time. Anti-CD3/anti-CD28 beads served as a nonspecific positive control stimulus. CD4+ T cells upregulating both CD40 ligand and CD69 were sorted as responding cells. For these receptors, no antigen is known. Sample: CD4+ T cells sorted from PBMCs after approximately 19-hour stimulation, taken from a patient who received antiretroviral therapy. The source of these receptors is an adult man with HIV who was CMV-seropositive.

The chain carries TRBV6-1 and TRBJ1-3, with unresolved D. Germline V gene data show CDR1 as MNHNS and CDR2 as SASEGT. The V end lost 0 bases, the J end lost 0 bases, and 9 bases lay between the germline ends. This CDR3 region has 16 residues. The CDR3 DNA sequence: TGTGCCAGCAGTGAAGCGCTTCACAGCTCTGGAAACACCATATATTTT. Protein: CASSEALHSSGNTIYF.

The chain is built from TRBV19 and TRBJ1-4; TRBD1 matches at 9 bases. Looked up from germline, CDR1 is LNHDA and CDR2 is SQIVND (reference sequence). Losses at the gene ends were 5 bases for V and 3 bases for J; bases not matched to a gene: 4. The CDR3 has 15 residues. The DNA of the CDR3 is TGTGCCAGTAGTGACCGGGACAGGGCTAATGAAAAACTGTTTTTT. Its protein product is CASSDRDRANEKLFF.

The V call is TRBV18, the J call TRBJ1-1; weak D call: TRBD1 (6 bases). The germline CDR1 and CDR2 sequences are KGHSH and LQKENI. V was trimmed by 6 bases and J by 1 base, leaving 6 bases between them. This CDR3 contains 12 residues. The CDR3 DNA sequence: TGTGCCAGCTCGGGACAGAACACTGAAGCTTTCTTT. Translating gives CASSGQNTEAFF.

The chain recombines TRBV15 with TRBJ1-2; D not resolved. The CDR3 contains 13 residues. CDR1 is LNHNV and CDR2 is YYDKDF in the germline V gene (reference sequence). The V gene lost 4 bases and the J gene lost 3 bases, with 9 bases spanning the gap. CDR3 in amino acids: CATSKAKDYGYTF. The CDR3 coding sequence is TGTGCCACCAGCAAGGCTAAGGACTATGGCTACACCTTC.

J is TRBJ2-1 and V is TRBV14; 11 nucleotides align to TRBD2. This CDR3 region has 18 residues. Germline CDR1 SGHDN, CDR2 FVKESK. After removal of 4 bases from V and 9 bases from J, the junction contained 17 bases not matched to a gene. This CDR3 is CASSPILLPSGRWFEQFF. CDR3 in DNA: TGTGCCAGCAGCCCAATATTATTGCCTAGCGGGAGGTGGTTTGAGCAGTTCTTC.

The chain employs TRBV28 and TRBJ1-4; D uncertain. V lost 2 bases to trimming and J lost 8 bases, with 3 bases between them. This CDR3 spans 11 amino acids. Germline V lookup: CDR1 MDHEN, CDR2 SYDVKM. CDR3 region: CASSLREKLFF. Here the CDR3 DNA reads TGTGCCAGCAGTTTAAGGGAAAAACTGTTTTTT. Based on the CDR3 plus reference TRBV28 and TRBJ1-4, the full variable domain is DVKVTQSSRYLVKRTGEKVFLECVQDMDHENMFWYRQDPGLGLRLIYFSYDVKMKEKGDIPEGYSVSREKKERFSLILESASTNQTSMYLCASSLREKLFFGSGTQLSVL.

Written as DNA, the CDR3 is TGTGCCAGCTCACCAGGGGGACAGATCTACAATGAGCAGTTCTTC. It translates to CASSPGGQIYNEQFF. The V and J genes are TRBV18 and TRBJ2-1; 7 bases map to TRBD1. This CDR3 comprises 15 residues. Germline assignment: CDR1 KGHSH and CDR2 LQKENI. Trimming at V came to 2 bases and at J to 3 bases, leaving 4 bases not matched to a gene.

The rearrangement joins TRBV6-5 to TRBJ1-4; D gene unclear. Germline values: CDR1 MNHEY, CDR2 SVGAGI. This CDR3 contains 15 residues. V was shortened by 8 bases and J by 4 bases, with 17 bases between the two germline ends. DNA for the CDR3: TGTGCCAGCCGATTGAGGGATGAGAATAATGAAAAACTGTTTTTT. This codes for CASRLRDENNEKLFF.

The chain has TRBV7-2 and TRBJ2-5, with 9 bases lining up with TRBD2. CDR1 and CDR2 from the germline V gene are SGHTA and FQGNSA. CDR3 length: 14 residues. Losses at the gene ends were 4 bases for V and 3 bases for J; bases not matched to a gene: 3. The CDR3 DNA reads as TGTGCCAGCAGCTATAGCGGGAGCAAAGAGACCCAGTACTTC. It specifies CASSYSGSKETQYF.

V usage is TRBV5-1 and J usage is TRBJ2-6; maybe TRBD1 (6 bases). The CDR3 sequence is 18 residues long. The germline V gene encodes CDR1 SGHRS and CDR2 YFSETQ. The V end lost 0 bases, the J end lost 4 bases, and 17 bases lay between the germline ends. DNA of the CDR3: TGCGCCAGCAGCTTGGAGGGGGACCTCCTCTGGGGGGCCAACGTCCTGACTTTC. As protein: CASSLEGDLLWGANVLTF.